The clone carrying this T cell receptor (beta chain) was detected once. Its matching antigen is unknown. This record belongs to a study of cytomegalovirus exposure and HLA in healthy donors. Points from the study as a whole: Apparent HLA restriction characterized most CMV-associated TCR beta chains in a later analysis. Sequencing depth roughly uniform across donors was assumed in presence/absence analyses. In a later analysis, common viral pathogens appeared linked to several of the most significant clusters. Only CMV serostatus was available as immune exposure information.

Germline CDR1 SGHTA, CDR2 FQGNSA. CDR3 length: 15 residues. After removal of 6 bases from V and 3 bases from J, the junction contained 7 bases not matched to a gene. Primers for the PCR totalled 60 Vbeta and 13 Jbeta. Method: immunoSEQ multiplex PCR; TCRdb's copy keeps in-frame clones and lacks some. The data hold under 200,000 clones, with 80% observed a single time. This receptor was taken from a man younger than 35 in good health and CMV-seropositive. This chain uses TRBV7-2 with TRBJ2-7; TRBD2 matches at 11 bases. The sequenced sample consisted of PBMCs. CDR3 loop: CASRKGLAAYYEQYF. CDR3 DNA sequence: TGTGCCAGCAGAAAGGGACTAGCGGCCTACTACGAGCAGTACTTC.